This T cell receptor (beta chain) was observed in a study of T cells after yellow fever vaccination. Overall study context: Some fractions had low cell numbers, and these were prepared with SMART-Seq v4 Ultra Low Input.

This clonotype was seen repeatedly, ten times or more. Its specificity is not known. Production of TCR cDNA was by 5'RACE template switching, which also added a universal primer site and UMIs. TCRdb fed the 5' RACE reads into MiXCR, producing one record per CDR3 protein. This repertoire shows 100,000 to 150,000 distinct CDR3 sequences, around 7.7% found once; its top ten account for about 2.7%. General observations from the study: After the booster, 95% to 98% of CD4 and about nine tenths of CD8 primary-response clones were re-detected.

J was trimmed by 0 bases and V by 4 bases; bases with no gene match: 6. The CDR3 has 16 amino acids. From germline, CDR1 is SGHRS and CDR2 YFSETQ. This chain connects TRBV5-1 to TRBJ1-1; 10 positions agree with TRBD1. This clonotype was obtained from a man aged 18 to 30 who received the YFV17D yellow fever vaccine. Sequencing used CD4+ T cells sorted from PBMCs, obtained more than 8 days after the first yellow fever vaccination. The CDR3 reads CASSLGTGALNTEAFF. The CDR3 DNA sequence: TGCGCCAGCAGCCTAGGGACAGGGGCCCTGAACACTGAAGCTTTCTTT. The entire variable domain, with the rest obtained from reference TRBV5-1 and TRBJ1-1, is as follows: KAGVTQTPRYLIKTRGQQVTLSCSPISGHRSVSWYQQTPGQGLQFLFEYFSETQRNKGNFPGRFSGRQFSNSRSEMNVSTLELGDSALYLCASSLGTGALNTEAFFGQGTRLTVV.